This record concerns one T cell receptor (beta chain) sequence. The antigen is unknown. Germline lookup yields CDR1 LNHDA and CDR2 SQIVND (reference sequence). This CDR3 is 16 amino acids long. The junction had 5 bases not matched to a gene; V was cut back by 3 bases and J by 3 bases. This record belongs to a study of radiation and T cells in renal cell carcinoma. Time point given: blood 2 weeks post-SBRT. Treatment defined: 15 Gy SBRT to primary tumor, nephrectomy 4 weeks later. Clones were sequenced by immunoSEQ multiplex PCR, and TCRdb holds only the in-frame ones, with some missing. The data hold about 49,000 clones, with more than 80% observed a single time. Whole-study results and caveats: In blood, top tumor clones expanded by 2 weeks, shrinking by 4.

The sample was blood, taken from a patient whose treatment included radiotherapy and nephrectomy. This clonotype was sampled from a woman in her 70s with renal cell carcinoma. The chain is built from TRBV19 and TRBJ2-7; 13 bases match TRBD2. The CDR3 loop is CASSIGGLAGDYEQYF. The CDR3 DNA reads as TGTGCCAGTAGTATTGGAGGACTAGCGGGAGACTACGAGCAGTACTTC.